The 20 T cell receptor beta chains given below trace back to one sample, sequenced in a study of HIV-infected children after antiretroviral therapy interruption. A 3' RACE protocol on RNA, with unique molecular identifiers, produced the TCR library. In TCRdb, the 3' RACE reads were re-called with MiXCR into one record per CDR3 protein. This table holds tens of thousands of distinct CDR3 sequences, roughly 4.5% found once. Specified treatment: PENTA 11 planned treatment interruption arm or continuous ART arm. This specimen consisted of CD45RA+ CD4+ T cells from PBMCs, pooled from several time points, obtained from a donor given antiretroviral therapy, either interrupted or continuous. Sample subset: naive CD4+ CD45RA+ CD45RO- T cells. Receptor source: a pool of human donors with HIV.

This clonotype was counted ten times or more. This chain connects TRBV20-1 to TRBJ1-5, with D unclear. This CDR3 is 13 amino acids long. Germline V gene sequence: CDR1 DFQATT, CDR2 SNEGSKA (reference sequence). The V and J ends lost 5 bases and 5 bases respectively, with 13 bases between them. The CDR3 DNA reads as TGCAGTGCTCGTTCAGACGGGGATCAGCCCCAGCATTTT. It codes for CSARSDGDQPQHF.

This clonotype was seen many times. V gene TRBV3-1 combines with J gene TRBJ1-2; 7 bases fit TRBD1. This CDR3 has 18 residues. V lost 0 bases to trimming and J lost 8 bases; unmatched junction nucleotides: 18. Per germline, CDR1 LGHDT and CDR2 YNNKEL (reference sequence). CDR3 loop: CASSQEVQIFRQGGGYTF. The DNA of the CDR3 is TGTGCCAGCAGCCAAGAGGTTCAGATCTTTAGACAGGGCGGCGGCTACACCTTC. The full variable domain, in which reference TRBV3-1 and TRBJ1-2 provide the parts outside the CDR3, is DTAVSQTPKYLVTQMGNDKSIKCEQNLGHDTMYWYKQDSKKFLKIMFSYNNKELIINETVPNRFSPKSPDKAHLNLHINSLELGDSAVYFCASSQEVQIFRQGGGYTFGSGTRLTVV.

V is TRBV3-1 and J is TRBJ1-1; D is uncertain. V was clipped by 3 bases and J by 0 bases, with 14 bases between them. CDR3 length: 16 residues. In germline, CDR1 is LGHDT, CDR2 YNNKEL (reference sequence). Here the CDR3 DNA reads TGTGCCAGCAGCCATGGGCTACAGACCATGAACACTGAAGCTTTCTTT. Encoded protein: CASSHGLQTMNTEAFF.

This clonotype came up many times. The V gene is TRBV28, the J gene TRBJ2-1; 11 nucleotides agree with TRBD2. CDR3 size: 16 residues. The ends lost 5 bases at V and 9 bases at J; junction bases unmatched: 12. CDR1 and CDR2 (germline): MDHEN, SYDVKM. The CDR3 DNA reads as TGTGCCAGCAGTCCGCCGTTAGCGGGGGGGCCGGTTGAGCAGTTCTTC. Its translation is CASSPPLAGGPVEQFF.

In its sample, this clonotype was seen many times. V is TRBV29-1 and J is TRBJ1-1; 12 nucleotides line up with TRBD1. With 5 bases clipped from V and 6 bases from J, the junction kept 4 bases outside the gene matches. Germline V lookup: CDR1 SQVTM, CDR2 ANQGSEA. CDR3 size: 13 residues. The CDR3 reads CSVKGQGASEAFF. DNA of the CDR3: TGCAGCGTTAAGGGACAGGGGGCTTCTGAAGCTTTCTTT.

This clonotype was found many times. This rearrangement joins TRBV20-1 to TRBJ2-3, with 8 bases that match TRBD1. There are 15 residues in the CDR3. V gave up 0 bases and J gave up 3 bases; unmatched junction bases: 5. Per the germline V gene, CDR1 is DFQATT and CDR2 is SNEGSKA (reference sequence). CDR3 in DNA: TGCAGTGCTAGAGATGTGTACAGGGGGACAGATACGCAGTATTTT. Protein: CSARDVYRGTDTQYF.

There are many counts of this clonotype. CDR3 protein: CASSLTANPYEQYF. CDR3 bases: TGTGCCAGCAGCTTAACCGCGAACCCCTACGAGCAGTACTTC. This chain connects TRBV11-3 to TRBJ2-7; D not certain. V was trimmed by 2 bases and J by 2 bases, leaving 10 bases between them. CDR3 length equals 14 residues. Germline V gene sequence: CDR1 SGHNT, CDR2 YENEEA. The full variable domain, rest sourced from reference TRBV11-3 and TRBJ2-7, is EAGVVQSPRYKIIEKKQPVAFWCNPISGHNTLYWYLQNLGQGPELLIRYENEEAVDDSQLPKDRFSAERLKGVDSTLKIQPAELGDSAVYLCASSLTANPYEQYFGPGTRLTVT.

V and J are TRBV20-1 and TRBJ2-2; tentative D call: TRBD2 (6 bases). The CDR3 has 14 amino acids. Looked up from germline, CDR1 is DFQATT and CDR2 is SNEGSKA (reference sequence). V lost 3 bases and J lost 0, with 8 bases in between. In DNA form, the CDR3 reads TGCAGTGCTAGGTTAGCGGCGAACACCGGGGAGCTGTTTTTT. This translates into CSARLAANTGELFF.

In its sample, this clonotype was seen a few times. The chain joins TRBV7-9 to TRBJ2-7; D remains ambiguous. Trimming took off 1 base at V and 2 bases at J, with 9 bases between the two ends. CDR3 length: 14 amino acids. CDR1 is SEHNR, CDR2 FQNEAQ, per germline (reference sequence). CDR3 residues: CASSLEDGPYEQYF. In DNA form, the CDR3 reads TGTGCCAGCAGCTTAGAGGACGGTCCCTACGAGCAGTACTTC.

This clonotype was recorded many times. The CDR3 loop is CASSHRGPLGDGYTF. CDR3 DNA: TGTGCCAGCAGTCATAGGGGCCCCCTTGGCGATGGCTACACCTTC. V is TRBV7-1 and J is TRBJ1-2; maybe TRBD1 (5 bases). TRBV7-1 is designated an ORF whose function remains uncertain. The CDR3 is made up of 15 amino acids. The ends were cut back, 6 bases at V and 6 bases at J, with 20 bases in the middle.

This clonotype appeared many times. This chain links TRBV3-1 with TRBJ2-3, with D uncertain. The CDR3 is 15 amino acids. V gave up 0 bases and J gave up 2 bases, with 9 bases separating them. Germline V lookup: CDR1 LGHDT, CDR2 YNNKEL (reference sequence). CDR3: CASSQDRLPTDTQYF. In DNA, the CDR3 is TGTGCCAGCAGCCAAGATCGACTCCCCACAGATACGCAGTATTTT.

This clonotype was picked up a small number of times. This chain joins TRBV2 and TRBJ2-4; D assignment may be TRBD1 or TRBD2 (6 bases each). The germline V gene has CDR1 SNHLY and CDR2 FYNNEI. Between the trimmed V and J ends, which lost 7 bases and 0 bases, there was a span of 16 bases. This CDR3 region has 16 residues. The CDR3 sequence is CASTEGGTVAKNIQYF. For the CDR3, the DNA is TGTGCCAGCACCGAAGGGGGGACGGTAGCCAAAAACATTCAGTACTTC.

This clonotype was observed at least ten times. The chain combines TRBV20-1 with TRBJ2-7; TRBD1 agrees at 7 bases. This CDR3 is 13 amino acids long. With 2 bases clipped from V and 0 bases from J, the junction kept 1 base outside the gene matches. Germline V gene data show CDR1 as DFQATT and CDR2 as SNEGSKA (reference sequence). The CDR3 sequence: CSARRDSSYEQYF. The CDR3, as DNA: TGCAGTGCTAGACGGGACAGCTCCTACGAGCAGTACTTC.

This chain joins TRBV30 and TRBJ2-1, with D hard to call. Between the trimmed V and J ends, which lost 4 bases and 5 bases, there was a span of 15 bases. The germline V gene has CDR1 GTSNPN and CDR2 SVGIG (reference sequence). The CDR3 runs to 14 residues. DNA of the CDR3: TGTGCCTGGATTAGGCTCGCAGGCCACAATGAGCAGTTCTTC. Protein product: CAWIRLAGHNEQFF.

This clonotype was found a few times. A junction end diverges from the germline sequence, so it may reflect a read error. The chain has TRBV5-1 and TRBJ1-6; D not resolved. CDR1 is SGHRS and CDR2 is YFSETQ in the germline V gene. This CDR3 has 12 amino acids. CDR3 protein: CASSLDNSPLHF. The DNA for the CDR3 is TGCGCCAGCAGCTTGGATAACTCACCCCTCCACTTT.

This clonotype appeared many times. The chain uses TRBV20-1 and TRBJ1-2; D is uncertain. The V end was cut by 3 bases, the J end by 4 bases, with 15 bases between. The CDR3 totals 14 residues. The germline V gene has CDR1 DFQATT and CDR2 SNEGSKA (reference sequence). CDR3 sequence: CSASSRVTFYGYTF. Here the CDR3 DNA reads TGCAGTGCTAGTAGCCGGGTGACCTTCTATGGCTACACCTTC.

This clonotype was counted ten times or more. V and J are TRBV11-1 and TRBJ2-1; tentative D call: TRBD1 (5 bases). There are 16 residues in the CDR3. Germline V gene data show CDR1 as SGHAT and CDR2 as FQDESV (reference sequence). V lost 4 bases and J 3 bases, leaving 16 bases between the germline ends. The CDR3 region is CASSSDISQGYNEQFF. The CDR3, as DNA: TGTGCCAGCAGCTCTGACATCTCGCAGGGCTACAATGAGCAGTTCTTC.

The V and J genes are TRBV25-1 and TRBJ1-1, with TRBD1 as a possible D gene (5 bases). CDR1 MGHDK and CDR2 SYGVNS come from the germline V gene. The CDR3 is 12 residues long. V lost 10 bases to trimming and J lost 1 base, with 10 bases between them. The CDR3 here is CATTGGNTEAFF. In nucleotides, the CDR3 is TGTGCCACGACGGGGGGGAACACTGAAGCTTTCTTT.

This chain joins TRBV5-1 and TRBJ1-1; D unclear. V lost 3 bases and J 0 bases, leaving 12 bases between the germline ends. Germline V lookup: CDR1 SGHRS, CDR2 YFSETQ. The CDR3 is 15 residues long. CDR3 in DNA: TGCGCCAGCAGCTCTGGACCCACGGTGAACACTGAAGCTTTCTTT. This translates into CASSSGPTVNTEAFF.

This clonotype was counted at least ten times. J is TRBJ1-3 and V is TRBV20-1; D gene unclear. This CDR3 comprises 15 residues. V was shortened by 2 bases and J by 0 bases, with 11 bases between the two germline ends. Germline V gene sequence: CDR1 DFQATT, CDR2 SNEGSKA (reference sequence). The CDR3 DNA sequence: TGCAGTGCTAGATTAACAGTGCTCTCTGGAAACACCATATATTTT. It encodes CSARLTVLSGNTIYF.